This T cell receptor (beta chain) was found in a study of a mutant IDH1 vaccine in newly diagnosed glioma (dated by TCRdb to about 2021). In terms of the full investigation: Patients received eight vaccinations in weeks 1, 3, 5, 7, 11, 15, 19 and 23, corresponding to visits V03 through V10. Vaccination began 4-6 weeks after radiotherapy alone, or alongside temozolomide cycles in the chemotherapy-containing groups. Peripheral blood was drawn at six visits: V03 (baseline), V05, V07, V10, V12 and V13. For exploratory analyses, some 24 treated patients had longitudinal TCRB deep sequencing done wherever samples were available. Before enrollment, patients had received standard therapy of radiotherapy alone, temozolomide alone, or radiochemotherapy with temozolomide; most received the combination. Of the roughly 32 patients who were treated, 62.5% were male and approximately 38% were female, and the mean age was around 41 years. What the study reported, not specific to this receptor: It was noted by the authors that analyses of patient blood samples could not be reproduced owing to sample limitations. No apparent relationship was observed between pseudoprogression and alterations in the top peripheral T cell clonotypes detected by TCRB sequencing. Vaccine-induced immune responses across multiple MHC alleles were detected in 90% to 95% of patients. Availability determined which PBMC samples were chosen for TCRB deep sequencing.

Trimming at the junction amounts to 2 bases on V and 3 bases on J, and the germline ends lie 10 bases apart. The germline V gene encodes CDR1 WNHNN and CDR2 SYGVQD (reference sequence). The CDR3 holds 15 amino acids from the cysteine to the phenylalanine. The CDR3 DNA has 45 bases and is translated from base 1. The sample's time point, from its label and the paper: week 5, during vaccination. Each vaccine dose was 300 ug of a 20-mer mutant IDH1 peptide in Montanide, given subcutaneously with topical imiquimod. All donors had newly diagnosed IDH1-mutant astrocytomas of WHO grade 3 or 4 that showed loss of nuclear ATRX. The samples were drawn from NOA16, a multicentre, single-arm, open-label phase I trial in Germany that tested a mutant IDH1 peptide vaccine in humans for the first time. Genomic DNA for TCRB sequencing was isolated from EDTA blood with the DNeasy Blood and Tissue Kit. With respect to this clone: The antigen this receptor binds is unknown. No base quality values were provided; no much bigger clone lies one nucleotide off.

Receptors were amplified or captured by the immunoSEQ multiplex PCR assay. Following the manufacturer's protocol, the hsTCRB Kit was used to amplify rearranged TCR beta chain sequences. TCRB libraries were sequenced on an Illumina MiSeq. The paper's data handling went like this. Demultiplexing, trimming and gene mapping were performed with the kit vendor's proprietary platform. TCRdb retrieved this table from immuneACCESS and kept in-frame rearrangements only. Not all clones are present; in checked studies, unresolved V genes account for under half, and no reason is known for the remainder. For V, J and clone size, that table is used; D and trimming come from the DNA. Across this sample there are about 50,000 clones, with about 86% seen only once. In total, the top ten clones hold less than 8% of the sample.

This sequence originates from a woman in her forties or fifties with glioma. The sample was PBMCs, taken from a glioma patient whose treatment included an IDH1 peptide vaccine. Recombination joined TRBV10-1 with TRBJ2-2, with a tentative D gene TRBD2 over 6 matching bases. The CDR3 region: CASSERSGYTGELFF. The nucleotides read TGCGCCAGCAGTGAGCGGAGCGGGTACACCGGGGAGCTGTTTTTT.